This TCR beta chain was profiled in a study of shared clonotypes between healthy human individuals. For the study at large: Plates per donor: three CD4 naive, three CD4 memory, two CD8 naive, one CD8 memory.

Germline loops: CDR1 SQVTM, CDR2 ANQGSEA. Trimming removed 3 bases at V and 4 bases at J, with 4 bases between. The CDR3 loop spans 11 amino acids. CD4+ cells were split into CD45RA+ naive and CD45RA-negative memory subsets. Study results and caveats: What naive subsets generally showed was a larger estimated richness than memory subsets showed. Generation probabilities were higher for clonotypes shared across all four sorted-subset donors than for unshared ones.

With respect to this clone: The target antigen is unknown. The sample contains more than one DNA sequence encoding this CDR3.

TCRdb's table, derived via immunoSEQ multiplex PCR, lists solely in-frame clones and lacks some. The sample shows 2 million to 2.5 million clones, roughly 93% of them seen only once. The clonotype was recovered from a young man in good health. Some clones in this sample may be carry-over from other donors' samples. Sequencing was done on a sample of naive CD4+ T cells from PBMCs. Stated subset: CD45RA+ positively selected. The chain couples TRBV29-1 to TRBJ2-1; D is unresolved. The CDR3 nucleotides are TGCAGCGTTGATGGATACAATGAGCAGTTCTTC. The encoded protein is CSVDGYNEQFF.